This TCR delta chain was documented in a study of γδ T cells in repeated Plasmodium falciparum infection. V was clipped by 1 base and J by 0 bases, with 10 bases between them. CDR3 length: 18 amino acids. The germline CDR1 and CDR2 sequences are TSWWSYY and QGS. This clone was seen ten or more times. Flow sorting of PBMC yielded separate Vgamma9/Vdelta2+ and Vdelta2-negative gammadelta T cell populations for bulk repertoire analysis. TCRdb re-identified clones in the multiplex PCR reads via CATT. There are around 57,000 delta-chain clones in the sample; about 1.5% occur only once, and about 15% lies in the top ten.

Source material: gamma-delta T cells from blood. The TCR was taken from a pool of human donors (malaria-infected and uninfected, not separated). V gene TRDV1 combines with J gene TRDJ3; D not resolved. The DNA for the CDR3 is TGTGCTCTTGGGGAACCTCCCGTCGGCTCCTGGGACACCCGACAGATGTTTTTC. Its protein product is CALGEPPVGSWDTRQMFF.